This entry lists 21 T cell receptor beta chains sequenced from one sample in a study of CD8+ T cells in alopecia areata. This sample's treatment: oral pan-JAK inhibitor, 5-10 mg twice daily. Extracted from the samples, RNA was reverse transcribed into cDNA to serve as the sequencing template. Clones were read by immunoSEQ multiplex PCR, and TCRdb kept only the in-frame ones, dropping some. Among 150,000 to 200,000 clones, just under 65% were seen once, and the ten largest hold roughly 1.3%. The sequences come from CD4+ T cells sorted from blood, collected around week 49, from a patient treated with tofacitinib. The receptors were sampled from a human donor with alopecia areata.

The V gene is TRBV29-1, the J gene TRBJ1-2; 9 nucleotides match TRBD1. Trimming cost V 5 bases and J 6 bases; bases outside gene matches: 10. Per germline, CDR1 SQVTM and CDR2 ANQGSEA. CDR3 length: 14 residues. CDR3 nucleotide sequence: TGCAGCGTTCGTTTACTACAGGGGGCGAATGGCTACACCTTC. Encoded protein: CSVRLLQGANGYTF.

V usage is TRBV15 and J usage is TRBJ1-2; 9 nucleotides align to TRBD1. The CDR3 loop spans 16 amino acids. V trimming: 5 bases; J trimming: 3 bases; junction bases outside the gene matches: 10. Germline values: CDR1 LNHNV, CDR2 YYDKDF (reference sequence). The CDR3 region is CATSRVRDRDDYGYTF. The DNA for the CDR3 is TGTGCCACCAGCCGAGTACGGGACAGGGACGACTATGGCTACACCTTC.

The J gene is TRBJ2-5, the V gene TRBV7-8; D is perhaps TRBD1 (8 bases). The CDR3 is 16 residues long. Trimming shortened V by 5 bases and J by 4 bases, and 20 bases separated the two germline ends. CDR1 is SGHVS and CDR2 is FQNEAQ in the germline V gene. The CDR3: CASSHFRQGRGETQYF. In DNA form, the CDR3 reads TGTGCCAGCAGCCATTTTAGACAGGGGAGGGGAGAGACCCAGTACTTC. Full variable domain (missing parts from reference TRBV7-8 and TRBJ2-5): GAGVSQSPRYKVAKRGQDVALRCDPISGHVSLFWYQQALGQGPEFLTYFQNEAQLDKSGLPSDRFFAERPEGSVSTLKIQRTQQEDSAVYLCASSHFRQGRGETQYFGPGTRLLVL.

The DNA of the CDR3 is TGCGCCAGCAGCCAAGACCTAAACCCAAATCAGCCCCAGCATTTT. Its translation is CASSQDLNPNQPQHF. The genes are TRBV4-1 and TRBJ1-5; D uncertain. Germline loops: CDR1 MGHRA, CDR2 YSYEKL. V was shortened by 0 bases and J by 4 bases, with 10 bases between the two germline ends. The CDR3 is 15 residues long.

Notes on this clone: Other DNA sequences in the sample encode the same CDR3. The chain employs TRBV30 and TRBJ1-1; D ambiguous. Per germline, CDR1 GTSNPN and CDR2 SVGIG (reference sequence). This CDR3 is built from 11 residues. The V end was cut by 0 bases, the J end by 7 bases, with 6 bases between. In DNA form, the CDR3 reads TGTGCCTGGAGTGTACGGGGTGAAGCTTTCTTT. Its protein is CAWSVRGEAFF.

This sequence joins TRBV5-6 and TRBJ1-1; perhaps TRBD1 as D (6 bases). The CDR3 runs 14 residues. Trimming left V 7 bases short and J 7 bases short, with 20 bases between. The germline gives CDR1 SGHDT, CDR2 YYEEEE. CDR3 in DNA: TGTGCCAGCGGAAAACAGGGATGGCAGGTTGAAGCTTTCTTT. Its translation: CASGKQGWQVEAFF.

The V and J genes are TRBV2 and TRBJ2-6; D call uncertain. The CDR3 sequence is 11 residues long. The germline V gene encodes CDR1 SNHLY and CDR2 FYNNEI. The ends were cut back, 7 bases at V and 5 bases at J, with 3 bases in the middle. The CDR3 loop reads CASTRANVLTF. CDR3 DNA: TGTGCCAGCACAAGGGCCAACGTCCTGACTTTC.

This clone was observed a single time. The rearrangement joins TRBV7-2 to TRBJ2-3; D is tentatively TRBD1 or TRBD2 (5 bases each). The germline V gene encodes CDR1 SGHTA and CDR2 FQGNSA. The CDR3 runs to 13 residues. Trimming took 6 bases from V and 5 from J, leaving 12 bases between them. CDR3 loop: CASRLGPKDTQYF. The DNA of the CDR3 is TGTGCCAGCAGACTGGGACCTAAAGATACGCAGTATTTT. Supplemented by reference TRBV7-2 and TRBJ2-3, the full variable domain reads GAGVSQSPSNKVTEKGKDVELRCDPISGHTALYWYRQSLGQGLEFLIYFQGNSAPDKSGLPSDRFSAERTGGSVSTLTIQRTQQEDSAVYLCASRLGPKDTQYFGPGTRLTVL.

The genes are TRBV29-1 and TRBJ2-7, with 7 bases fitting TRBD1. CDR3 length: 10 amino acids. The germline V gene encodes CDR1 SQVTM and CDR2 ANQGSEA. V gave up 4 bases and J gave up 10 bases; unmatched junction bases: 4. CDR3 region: CSVGQGDQYF. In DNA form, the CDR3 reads TGCAGCGTTGGACAGGGTGATCAGTACTTC.

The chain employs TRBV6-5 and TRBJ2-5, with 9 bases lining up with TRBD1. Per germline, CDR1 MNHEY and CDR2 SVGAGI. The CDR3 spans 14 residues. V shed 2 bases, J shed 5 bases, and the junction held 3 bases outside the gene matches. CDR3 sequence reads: CASSYPTGGETQYF. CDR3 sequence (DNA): TGTGCCAGCAGTTACCCGACAGGGGGTGAGACCCAGTACTTC.

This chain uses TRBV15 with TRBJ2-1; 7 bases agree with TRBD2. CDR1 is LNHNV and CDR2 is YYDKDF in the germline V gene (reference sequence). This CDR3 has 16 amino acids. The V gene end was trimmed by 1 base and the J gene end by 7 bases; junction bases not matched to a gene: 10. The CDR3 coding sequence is TGTGCCACCAGCAGAGGCCGGGACTACCGTGGGAATGAGCAGTTCTTC. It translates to CATSRGRDYRGNEQFF.

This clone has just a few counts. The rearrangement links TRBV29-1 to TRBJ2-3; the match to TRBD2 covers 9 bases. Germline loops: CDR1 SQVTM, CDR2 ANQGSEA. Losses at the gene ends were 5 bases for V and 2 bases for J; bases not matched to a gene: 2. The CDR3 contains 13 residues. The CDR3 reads CSVLAGNTDTQYF. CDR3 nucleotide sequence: TGCAGCGTTCTAGCGGGGAACACAGATACGCAGTATTTT.

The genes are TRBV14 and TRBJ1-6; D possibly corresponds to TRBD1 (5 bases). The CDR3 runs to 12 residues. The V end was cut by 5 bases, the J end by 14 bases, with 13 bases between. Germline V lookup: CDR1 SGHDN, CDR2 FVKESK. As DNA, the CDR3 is TGTGCCAGCAGCACCCTGGAAGGGGCCCTCCACTTT. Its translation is CASSTLEGALHF.

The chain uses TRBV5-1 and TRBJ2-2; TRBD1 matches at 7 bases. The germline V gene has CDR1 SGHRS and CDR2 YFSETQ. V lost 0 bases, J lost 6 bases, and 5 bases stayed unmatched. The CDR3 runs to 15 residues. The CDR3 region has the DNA TGCGCCAGCAGCTTGGGACAGGGAATATCCGGGGAGCTGTTTTTT. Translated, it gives CASSLGQGISGELFF.

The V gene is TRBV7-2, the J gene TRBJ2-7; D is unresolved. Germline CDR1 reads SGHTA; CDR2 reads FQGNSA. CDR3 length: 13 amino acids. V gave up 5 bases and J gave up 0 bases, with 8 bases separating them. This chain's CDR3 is CASSGKSSYEQYF. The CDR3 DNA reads TGTGCCAGCAGCGGAAAAAGCTCCTACGAGCAGTACTTC.

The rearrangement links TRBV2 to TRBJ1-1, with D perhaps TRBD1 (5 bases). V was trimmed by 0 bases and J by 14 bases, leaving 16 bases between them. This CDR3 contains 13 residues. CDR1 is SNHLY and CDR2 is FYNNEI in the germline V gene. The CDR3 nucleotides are TGTGCCAGCAGTGAAGCGCGTGAACCCCGGGGGTTCTTT. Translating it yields CASSEAREPRGFF.

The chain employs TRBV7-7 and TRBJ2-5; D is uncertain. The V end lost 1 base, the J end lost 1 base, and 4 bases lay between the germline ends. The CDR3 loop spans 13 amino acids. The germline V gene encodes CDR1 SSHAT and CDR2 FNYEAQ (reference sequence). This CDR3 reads CASSLDSQETQYF. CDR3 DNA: TGTGCCAGCAGCTTAGACAGCCAAGAGACCCAGTACTTC.

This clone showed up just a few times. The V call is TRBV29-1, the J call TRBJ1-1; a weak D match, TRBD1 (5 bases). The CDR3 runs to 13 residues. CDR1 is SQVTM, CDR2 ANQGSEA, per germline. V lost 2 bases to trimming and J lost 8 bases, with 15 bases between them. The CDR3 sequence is CSVELGTGAEAFF. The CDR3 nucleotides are TGCAGCGTTGAATTAGGTACAGGAGCCGAAGCTTTCTTT.

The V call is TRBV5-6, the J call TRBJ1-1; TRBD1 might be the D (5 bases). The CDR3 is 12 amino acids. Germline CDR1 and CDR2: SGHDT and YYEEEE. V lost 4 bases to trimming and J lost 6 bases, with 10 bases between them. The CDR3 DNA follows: TGTGCCAGCAGCGTAGGGGAAGCTGAAGCTTTCTTT. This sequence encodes CASSVGEAEAFF.

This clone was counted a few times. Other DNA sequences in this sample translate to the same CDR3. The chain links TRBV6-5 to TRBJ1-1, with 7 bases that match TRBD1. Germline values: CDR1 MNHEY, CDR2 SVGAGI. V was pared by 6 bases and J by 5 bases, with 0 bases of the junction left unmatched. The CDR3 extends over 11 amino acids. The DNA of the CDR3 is TGTGCCAGCAGACAGGGGACTGAAGCTTTCTTT. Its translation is CASRQGTEAFF.

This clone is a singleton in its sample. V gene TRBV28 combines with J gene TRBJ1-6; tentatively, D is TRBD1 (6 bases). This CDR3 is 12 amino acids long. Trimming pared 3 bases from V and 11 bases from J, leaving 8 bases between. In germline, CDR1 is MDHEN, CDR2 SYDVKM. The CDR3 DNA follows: TGTGCCAGCAGTTTCAGACAGGCACCCCTCCACTTT. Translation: CASSFRQAPLHF.